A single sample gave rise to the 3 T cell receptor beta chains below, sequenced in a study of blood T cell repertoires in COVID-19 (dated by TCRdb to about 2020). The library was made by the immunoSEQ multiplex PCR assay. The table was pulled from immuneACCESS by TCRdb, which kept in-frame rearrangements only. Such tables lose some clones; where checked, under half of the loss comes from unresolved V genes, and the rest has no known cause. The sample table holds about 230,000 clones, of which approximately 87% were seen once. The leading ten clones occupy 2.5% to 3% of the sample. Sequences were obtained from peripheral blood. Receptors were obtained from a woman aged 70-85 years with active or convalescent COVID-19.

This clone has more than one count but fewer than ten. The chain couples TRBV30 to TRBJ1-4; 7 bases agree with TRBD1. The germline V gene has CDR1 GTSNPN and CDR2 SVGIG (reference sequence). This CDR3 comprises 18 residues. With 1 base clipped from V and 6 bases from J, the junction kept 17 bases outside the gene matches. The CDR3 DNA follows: TGTGCCTGGAGTGCGAATCTTTTCAGACAGGGCGTGGATGAAAAACTGTTTTTT. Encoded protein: CAWSANLFRQGVDEKLFF.

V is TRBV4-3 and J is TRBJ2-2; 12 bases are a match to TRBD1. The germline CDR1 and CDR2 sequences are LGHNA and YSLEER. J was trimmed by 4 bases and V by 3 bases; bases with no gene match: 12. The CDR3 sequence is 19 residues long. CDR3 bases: TGCGCCAGCAGCCATGTGCTGGGGGACAGGGGGCGAGGCACCGGGGAGCTGTTTTTT. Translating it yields CASSHVLGDRGRGTGELFF.

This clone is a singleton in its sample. The CDR3 DNA reads as TGCGCCAGCAGCTTGGCCGGCGCGGGGGGGCAGGAGACCCAGTACTTC. This codes for CASSLAGAGGQETQYF. The chain recombines TRBV5-1 with TRBJ2-5; TRBD2 agrees at 9 bases. Germline CDR1 and CDR2: SGHRS and YFSETQ. The CDR3 is made up of 16 amino acids. V lost 0 bases and J lost 5; bases outside the gene matches: 8.